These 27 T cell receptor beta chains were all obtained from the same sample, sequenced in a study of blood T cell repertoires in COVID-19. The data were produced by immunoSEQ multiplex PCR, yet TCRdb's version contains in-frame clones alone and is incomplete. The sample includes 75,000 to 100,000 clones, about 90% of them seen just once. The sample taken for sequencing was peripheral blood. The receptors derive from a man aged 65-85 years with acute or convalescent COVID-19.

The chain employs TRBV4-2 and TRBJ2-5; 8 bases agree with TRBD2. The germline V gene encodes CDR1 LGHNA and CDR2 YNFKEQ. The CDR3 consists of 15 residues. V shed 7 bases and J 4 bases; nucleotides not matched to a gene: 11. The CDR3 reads CASMPDGGAGETQYF. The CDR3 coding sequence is TGTGCCAGCATGCCGGACGGGGGGGCCGGAGAGACCCAGTACTTC.

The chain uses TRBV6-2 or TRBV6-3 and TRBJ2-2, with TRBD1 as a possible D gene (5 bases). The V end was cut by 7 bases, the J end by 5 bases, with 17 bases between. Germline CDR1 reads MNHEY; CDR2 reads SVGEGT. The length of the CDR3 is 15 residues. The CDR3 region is CASNPDTFRTGELFF. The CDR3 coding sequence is TGTGCCAGCAACCCGGACACCTTTCGAACCGGGGAGCTGTTTTTT.

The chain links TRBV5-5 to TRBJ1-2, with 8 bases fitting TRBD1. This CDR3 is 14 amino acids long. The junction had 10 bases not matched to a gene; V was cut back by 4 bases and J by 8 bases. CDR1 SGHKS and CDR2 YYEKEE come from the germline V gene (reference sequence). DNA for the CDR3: TGTGCCAGCAGCCCGACAGGGGCGGTGTCCGGCTACACCTTC. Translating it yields CASSPTGAVSGYTF.

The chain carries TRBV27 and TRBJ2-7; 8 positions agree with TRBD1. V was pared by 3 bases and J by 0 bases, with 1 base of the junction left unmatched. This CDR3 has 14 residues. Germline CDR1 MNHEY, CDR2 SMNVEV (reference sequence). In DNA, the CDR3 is TGTGCCAGCAGTTTCGGACAGGGCTCCTACGAGCAGTACTTC. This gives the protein CASSFGQGSYEQYF.

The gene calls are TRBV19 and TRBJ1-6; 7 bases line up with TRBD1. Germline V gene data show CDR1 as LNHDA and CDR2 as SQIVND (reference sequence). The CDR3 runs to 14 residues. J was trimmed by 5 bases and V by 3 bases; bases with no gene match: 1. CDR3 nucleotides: TGTGCCAGTAGTATGGGACAGAATAATTCACCCCTCCACTTT. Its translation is CASSMGQNNSPLHF.

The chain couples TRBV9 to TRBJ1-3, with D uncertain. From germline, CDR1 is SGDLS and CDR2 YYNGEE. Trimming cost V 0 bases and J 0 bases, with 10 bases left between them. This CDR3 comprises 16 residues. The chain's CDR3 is CASSVAAASSGNTIYF. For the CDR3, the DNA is TGTGCCAGCAGCGTAGCGGCGGCCAGCTCTGGAAACACCATATATTTT.

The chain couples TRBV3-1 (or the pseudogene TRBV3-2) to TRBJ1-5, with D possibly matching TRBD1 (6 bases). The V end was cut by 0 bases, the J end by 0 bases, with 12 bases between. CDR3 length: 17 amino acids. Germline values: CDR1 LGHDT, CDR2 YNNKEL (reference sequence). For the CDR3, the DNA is TGTGCCAGCAGCCAAGATTTCGGGGGGCTTAGCAATCAGCCCCAGCATTTT. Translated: CASSQDFGGLSNQPQHF.

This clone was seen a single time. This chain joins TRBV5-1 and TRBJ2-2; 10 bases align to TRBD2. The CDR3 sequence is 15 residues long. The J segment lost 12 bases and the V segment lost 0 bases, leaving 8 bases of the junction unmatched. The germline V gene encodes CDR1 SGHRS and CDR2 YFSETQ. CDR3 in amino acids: CASSLAPSGGGKLFF. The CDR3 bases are TGCGCCAGCAGCTTGGCCCCTAGCGGGGGAGGCAAGCTGTTTTTT.

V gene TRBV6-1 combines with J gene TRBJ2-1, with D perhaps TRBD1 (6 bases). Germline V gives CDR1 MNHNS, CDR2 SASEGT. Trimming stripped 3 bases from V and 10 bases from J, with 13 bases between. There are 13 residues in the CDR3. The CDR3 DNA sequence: TGTGCCAGCAGTGAGCGCATACAGGGCGAGCAGTTCTTC. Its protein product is CASSERIQGEQFF.

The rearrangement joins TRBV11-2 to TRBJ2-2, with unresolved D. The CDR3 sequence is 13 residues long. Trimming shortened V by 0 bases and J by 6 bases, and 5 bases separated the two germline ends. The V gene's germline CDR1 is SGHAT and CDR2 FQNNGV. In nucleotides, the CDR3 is TGTGCCAGCAGCTTAGAACGGGCCGGGGAGCTGTTTTTT. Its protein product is CASSLERAGELFF.

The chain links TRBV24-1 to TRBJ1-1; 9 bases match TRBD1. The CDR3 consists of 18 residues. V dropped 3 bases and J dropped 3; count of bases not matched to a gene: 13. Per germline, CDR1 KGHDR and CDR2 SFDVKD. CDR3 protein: CATSDPSQDRGRDTEAFF. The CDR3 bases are TGTGCCACCAGTGATCCGTCACAAGACAGGGGGAGGGACACTGAAGCTTTCTTT.

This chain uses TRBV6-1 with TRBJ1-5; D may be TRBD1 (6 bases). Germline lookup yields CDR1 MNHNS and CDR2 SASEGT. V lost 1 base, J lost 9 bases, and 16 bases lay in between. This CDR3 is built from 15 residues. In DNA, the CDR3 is TGTGCCAGCAGTGAAGGTAGTGCGGGGGCTGGGCCCCAGCATTTT. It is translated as CASSEGSAGAGPQHF.

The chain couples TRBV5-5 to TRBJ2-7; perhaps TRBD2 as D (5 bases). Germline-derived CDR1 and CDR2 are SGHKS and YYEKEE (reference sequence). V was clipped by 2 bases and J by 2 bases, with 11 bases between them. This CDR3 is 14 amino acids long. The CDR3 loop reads CASSFSDGTYEQYV. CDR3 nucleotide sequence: TGTGCCAGCAGCTTCTCCGACGGGACCTACGAGCAGTACGTC.

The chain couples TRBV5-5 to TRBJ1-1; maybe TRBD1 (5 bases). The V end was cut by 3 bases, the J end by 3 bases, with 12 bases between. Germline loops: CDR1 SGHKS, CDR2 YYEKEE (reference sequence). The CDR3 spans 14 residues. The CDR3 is CASSSNQGDTEAFF. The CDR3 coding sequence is TGTGCCAGCAGCTCGAACCAGGGTGACACTGAAGCTTTCTTT.

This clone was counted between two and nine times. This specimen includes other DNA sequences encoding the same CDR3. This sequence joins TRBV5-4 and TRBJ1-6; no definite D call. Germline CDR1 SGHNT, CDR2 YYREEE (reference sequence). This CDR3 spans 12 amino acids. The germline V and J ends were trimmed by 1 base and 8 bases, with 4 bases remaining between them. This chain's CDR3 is CASSLPDSPLHF. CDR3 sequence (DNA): TGTGCCAGCAGCTTGCCCGATTCACCCCTCCACTTT.

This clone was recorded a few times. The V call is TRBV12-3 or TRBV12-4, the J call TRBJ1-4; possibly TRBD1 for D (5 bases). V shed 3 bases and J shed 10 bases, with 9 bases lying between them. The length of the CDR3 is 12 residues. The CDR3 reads CASSLGGGKLFF. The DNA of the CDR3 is TGTGCCAGCAGTTTGGGGGGGGGAAAACTGTTTTTT.

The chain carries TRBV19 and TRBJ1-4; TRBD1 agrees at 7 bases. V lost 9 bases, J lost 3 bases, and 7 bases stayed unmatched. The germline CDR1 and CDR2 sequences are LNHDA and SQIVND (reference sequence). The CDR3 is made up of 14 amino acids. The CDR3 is CASGAGGANEKLFF. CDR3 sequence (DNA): TGTGCCAGCGGTGCAGGGGGAGCTAATGAAAAACTGTTTTTT.

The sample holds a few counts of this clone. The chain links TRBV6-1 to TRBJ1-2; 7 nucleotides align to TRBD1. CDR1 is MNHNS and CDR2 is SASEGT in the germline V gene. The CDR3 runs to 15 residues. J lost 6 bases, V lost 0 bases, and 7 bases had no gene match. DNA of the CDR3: TGTGCCAGCAGTGAAGCAGGGGGCGCCGGAGATGGCTACACCTTC. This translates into CASSEAGGAGDGYTF.

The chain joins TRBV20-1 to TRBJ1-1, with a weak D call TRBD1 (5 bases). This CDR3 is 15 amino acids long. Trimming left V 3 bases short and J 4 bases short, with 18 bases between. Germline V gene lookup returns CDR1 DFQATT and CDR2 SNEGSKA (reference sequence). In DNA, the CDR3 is TGCAGTGCTAGTGGGGTCGGGGGTAGGGGCACTGAAGCTTTCTTT. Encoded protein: CSASGVGGRGTEAFF.

The chain's CDR3 is CASSFRQESNTEAFF. Written as DNA, the CDR3 is TGTGCCAGTAGCTTCCGACAGGAGTCGAACACTGAAGCTTTCTTT. The rearrangement joins TRBV19 to TRBJ1-1, with a tentative D call TRBD1 (6 bases). Looked up from germline, CDR1 is LNHDA and CDR2 is SQIVND (reference sequence). V lost 6 bases to trimming and J lost 1 base, with 15 bases between them. This CDR3 spans 15 amino acids.

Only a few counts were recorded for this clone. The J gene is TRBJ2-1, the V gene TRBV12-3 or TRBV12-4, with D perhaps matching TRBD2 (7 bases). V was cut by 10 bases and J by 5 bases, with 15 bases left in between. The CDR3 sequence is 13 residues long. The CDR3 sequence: CAISGGHNNEQFF. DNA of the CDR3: TGTGCCATCTCGGGGGGCCATAACAATGAGCAGTTCTTC.

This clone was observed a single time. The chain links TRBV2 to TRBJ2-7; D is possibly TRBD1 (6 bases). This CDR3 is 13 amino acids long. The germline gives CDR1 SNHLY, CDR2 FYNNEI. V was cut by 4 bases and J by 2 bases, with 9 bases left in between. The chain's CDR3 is CASSVDRTYEQYF. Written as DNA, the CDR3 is TGTGCCAGCAGTGTAGACAGGACCTACGAGCAGTACTTC.

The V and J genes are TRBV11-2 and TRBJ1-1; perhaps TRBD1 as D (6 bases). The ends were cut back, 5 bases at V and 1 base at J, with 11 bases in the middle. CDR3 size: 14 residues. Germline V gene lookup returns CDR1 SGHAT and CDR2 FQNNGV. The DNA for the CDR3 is TGTGCCAGCAGCGCACAGGGCCCGAACACTGAAGCTTTCTTT. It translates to CASSAQGPNTEAFF.

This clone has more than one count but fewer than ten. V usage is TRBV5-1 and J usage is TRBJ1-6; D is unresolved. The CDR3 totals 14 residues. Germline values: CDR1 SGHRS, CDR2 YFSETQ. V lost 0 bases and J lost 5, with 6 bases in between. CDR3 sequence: CASSLGQDNSPLHF. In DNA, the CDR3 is TGCGCCAGCAGCTTGGGGCAGGATAATTCACCCCTCCACTTT. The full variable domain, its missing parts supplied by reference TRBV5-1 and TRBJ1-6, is KAGVTQTPRYLIKTRGQQVTLSCSPISGHRSVSWYQQTPGQGLQFLFEYFSETQRNKGNFPGRFSGRQFSNSRSEMNVSTLELGDSALYLCASSLGQDNSPLHFGNGTRLTVT.

CDR3 protein: CASSVDGADRGRYLSGNTIYF. In DNA form, the CDR3 reads TGCGCCAGCAGTGTCGACGGGGCCGACAGGGGTAGGTATCTCTCTGGAAACACCATATATTTT. The chain is built from TRBV10-2 and TRBJ1-3; 8 nucleotides line up with TRBD1. This CDR3 region has 21 residues. Unmatched junction bases numbered 20, after V lost 4 bases and J lost 0 bases. The germline CDR1 and CDR2 sequences are WSHSY and SAAADI.

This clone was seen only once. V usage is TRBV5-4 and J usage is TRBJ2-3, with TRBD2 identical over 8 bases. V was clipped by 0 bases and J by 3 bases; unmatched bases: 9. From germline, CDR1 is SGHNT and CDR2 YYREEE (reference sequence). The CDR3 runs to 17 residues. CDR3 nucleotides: TGTGCCAGCAGCTTGGCCTCCGGGGCGGGGGGAACAGATACGCAGTATTTT. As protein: CASSLASGAGGTDTQYF.

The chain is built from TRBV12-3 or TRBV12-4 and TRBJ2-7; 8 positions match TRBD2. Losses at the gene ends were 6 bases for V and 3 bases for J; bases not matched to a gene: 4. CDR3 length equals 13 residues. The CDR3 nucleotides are TGTGCCAGCAGCCCGGGGGGGGTCTACGAGCAGTACTTC. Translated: CASSPGGVYEQYF.